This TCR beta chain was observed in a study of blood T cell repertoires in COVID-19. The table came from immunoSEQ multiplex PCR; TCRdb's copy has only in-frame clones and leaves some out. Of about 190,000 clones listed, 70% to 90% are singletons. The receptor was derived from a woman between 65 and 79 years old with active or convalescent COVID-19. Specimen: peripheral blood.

The CDR3 coding sequence is TGTGCCAGCCGGGCCGGCGGAGGGTACACTGAAGCTTTCTTT. It encodes CASRAGGGYTEAFF. V gene TRBV7-9 combines with J gene TRBJ1-1; the D is unclear. This CDR3 is 14 amino acids long. Germline loops: CDR1 SEHNR, CDR2 FQNEAQ (reference sequence). V lost 8 bases to trimming and J lost 3 bases, with 16 bases between them.